A single sample is the source of the 26 T cell receptor beta chains below, sequenced in a study of cytomegalovirus exposure and HLA in healthy donors. Measured with immunoSEQ multiplex PCR; TCRdb has only the in-frame clones, and not every one. The repertoire holds 110,000 to 150,000 clones, with roughly nine tenths as singletons. Material for sequencing was PBMCs. These TCRs come from a woman under 30 in good health and CMV-seropositive.

The chain employs TRBV30 and TRBJ2-7, with D perhaps matching TRBD2 (6 bases). Germline CDR1 is GTSNPN and CDR2 is SVGIG (reference sequence). The CDR3 spans 12 residues. The ends were cut back, 2 bases at V and 7 bases at J, with 12 bases in the middle. CDR3 in amino acids: CAWSPLAREQYF. The CDR3, as DNA: TGTGCCTGGAGTCCCCTAGCGAGAGAGCAGTACTTC.

The genes are TRBV7-2 and TRBJ2-3; the D is unclear. The CDR3 length is 12 residues. Germline CDR1 and CDR2: SGHTA and FQGNSA. The V end lost 5 bases, the J end lost 0 bases, and 3 bases lay between the germline ends. The CDR3 sequence: CASSISTDTQYF. In DNA form, the CDR3 reads TGTGCCAGCAGCATAAGCACAGATACGCAGTATTTT. Together with reference TRBV7-2 and TRBJ2-3, the CDR3 gives the full variable domain: GAGVSQSPSNKVTEKGKDVELRCDPISGHTALYWYRQSLGQGLEFLIYFQGNSAPDKSGLPSDRFSAERTGGSVSTLTIQRTQQEDSAVYLCASSISTDTQYFGPGTRLTVL.

The sample holds one count of this clone. This chain joins TRBV30 and TRBJ2-3; TRBD2 matches at 8 bases. Germline V gene data show CDR1 as GTSNPN and CDR2 as SVGIG (reference sequence). The CDR3 runs 14 residues. Germline trimming cut 2 bases from V and 2 bases from J; bases unmatched to any gene: 3. The CDR3 DNA is TGTGCCTGGAGTCGGGAGGGCTACACAGATACGCAGTATTTT. Translation gives CAWSREGYTDTQYF.

This rearrangement joins TRBV6-5 to TRBJ1-1, with a possible D match to TRBD1 (6 bases). The CDR3 covers 13 residues. The V gene lost 6 bases and the J gene lost 4 bases, with 12 bases spanning the gap. Germline CDR1 reads MNHEY; CDR2 reads SVGAGI. CDR3 region: CASRATGFTEAFF. In nucleotides, the CDR3 is TGTGCCAGCAGGGCTACAGGGTTCACTGAAGCTTTCTTT.

The V gene is TRBV6-1, the J gene TRBJ2-5; TRBD2 agrees at 9 bases. Germline V gives CDR1 MNHNS, CDR2 SASEGT. J gave up 4 bases and V 3 bases, and 3 bases lay outside the gene matches. This CDR3 region has 14 residues. This CDR3 reads CASSEGGGAETQYF. DNA of the CDR3: TGTGCCAGCAGTGAGGGCGGGGGGGCAGAGACCCAGTACTTC.

The chain is built from TRBV11-2 and TRBJ2-2; the match to TRBD2 covers 8 bases. Trimming cost V 3 bases and J 5 bases; bases outside gene matches: 8. This CDR3 has 16 amino acids. CDR1 and CDR2 (germline): SGHAT, FQNNGV. CDR3 in DNA: TGTGCCAGCAGCTTTAACCTAGCGGGTAGGACCGGGGAGCTGTTTTTT. This sequence encodes CASSFNLAGRTGELFF. Based on the CDR3 plus reference TRBV11-2 and TRBJ2-2, the full variable domain is EAGVAQSPRYKIIEKRQSVAFWCNPISGHATLYWYQQILGQGPKLLIQFQNNGVVDDSQLPKDRFSAERLKGVDSTLKIQPAKLEDSAVYLCASSFNLAGRTGELFFGEGSRLTVL.

A single count supports this clone. This chain uses TRBV2 with TRBJ2-1; 15 nucleotides align to TRBD2. Germline assignment: CDR1 SNHLY and CDR2 FYNNEI. This CDR3 comprises 17 residues. The V and J ends lost 6 bases and 4 bases, in that order; junction bases with no gene match: 7. CDR3 bases: TGTGCCAGCAGCCGGAGGGGACTAGCGGGGGGTTACAATGAGCAGTTCTTC. Translation gives CASSRRGLAGGYNEQFF.

The chain combines TRBV9 with TRBJ1-6, with D possibly being TRBD1 (5 bases). CDR3 length equals 15 residues. V was clipped by 0 bases and J by 8 bases, with 12 bases between them. The V gene's germline CDR1 is SGDLS and CDR2 YYNGEE. The CDR3 sequence: CASSVGGGRYSPLHF. In DNA form, the CDR3 reads TGTGCCAGCAGCGTAGGGGGCGGCCGCTATTCACCCCTCCACTTT.

The V and J genes are TRBV6-5 and TRBJ1-3; D not resolved. CDR1 and CDR2 from the germline V gene are MNHEY and SVGAGI. CDR3 length: 12 residues. The V gene lost 7 bases and the J gene lost 3 bases, with 7 bases spanning the gap. Here the CDR3 DNA reads TGTGCCAGCACCCCCAATGGAAACACCATATATTTT. Its protein product is CASTPNGNTIYF.

The V call is TRBV7-2, the J call TRBJ1-3; no clear D. The CDR3 is made up of 13 amino acids. Germline lookup yields CDR1 SGHTA and CDR2 FQGNSA. V was cut by 5 bases and J by 7 bases, with 12 bases left in between. CDR3 protein: CASSQSMSNTIYF. The CDR3 DNA reads as TGTGCCAGCAGCCAATCGATGAGCAACACCATATATTTT.

V usage is TRBV10-3 and J usage is TRBJ2-2, with TRBD1 identical over 10 bases. V was clipped by 2 bases and J by 2 bases; unmatched bases: 2. The CDR3 is made up of 16 amino acids. The germline V gene has CDR1 ENHRY and CDR2 SYGVKD. The CDR3 DNA sequence: TGTGCCATCAGTGAGGGGACAGGGGCTAACACCGGGGAGCTGTTTTTT. Translated, it gives CAISEGTGANTGELFF.

The chain is built from TRBV29-1 and TRBJ1-1; TRBD1 aligns across 9 bases. In germline, CDR1 is SQVTM, CDR2 ANQGSEA. The CDR3 extends over 13 amino acids. The CDR3 nucleotides read TGCCTAGTGAGGCGGGACAGGGACACTGAAGCTTTCTTT. As protein: CLVRRDRDTEAFF.

The chain recombines TRBV18 with TRBJ2-7; D possibly corresponds to TRBD1 (6 bases). V was clipped by 2 bases and J by 6 bases, with 17 bases between them. The germline V gene has CDR1 KGHSH and CDR2 LQKENI. The CDR3 runs 15 residues. DNA for the CDR3: TGTGCCAGCTCACCATCTGTGAGGGCCAGGGGCGAGCAGTACTTC. Its translation: CASSPSVRARGEQYF. The variable domain in full, with the rest retrieved from reference TRBV18 and TRBJ2-7, is NAGVMQNPRHLVRRRGQEARLRCSPMKGHSHVYWYRQLPEEGLKFMVYLQKENIIDESGMPKERFSAEFPKEGPSILRIQQVVRGDSAAYFCASSPSVRARGEQYFGPGTRLTVT.

The chain has TRBV29-1 and TRBJ2-3, with D possibly TRBD1 on 5 matching bases. This CDR3 is 13 amino acids long. CDR1 SQVTM and CDR2 ANQGSEA come from the germline V gene. The V gene lost 3 bases and the J gene lost 2 bases, with 9 bases spanning the gap. CDR3 bases: TGCAGCGTTGATGGGGCCTTCACAGATACGCAGTATTTT. Its protein is CSVDGAFTDTQYF.

The rearrangement joins TRBV6-5 to TRBJ1-2, with 10 bases fitting TRBD1. The germline V gene encodes CDR1 MNHEY and CDR2 SVGAGI. Trimming cost V 6 bases and J 3 bases; bases outside gene matches: 7. This CDR3 is 15 amino acids long. The CDR3 nucleotides are TGTGCCAGCAGCCCCACCGGGACAGGGGACTATGGCTACACCTTC. Amino acid sequence: CASSPTGTGDYGYTF.

This clone was counted only a few times. This chain joins TRBV6-6 and TRBJ1-1; D is possibly TRBD1 (5 bases). With 4 bases removed from V and 3 bases from J, the gap between germline ends came to 9 bases. CDR1 is MNHNY, CDR2 SVGAGI, per germline (reference sequence). The CDR3 runs 13 residues. CDR3 sequence: CASSSDRYTEAFF. The CDR3 nucleotides read TGTGCCAGCAGTTCCGACAGATACACTGAAGCTTTCTTT.

The chain carries TRBV27 and TRBJ2-3, with a tentative D call TRBD2 (5 bases). V lost 5 bases to trimming and J lost 0 bases, with 12 bases between them. The CDR3 is made up of 15 amino acids. Germline V CDR1 and CDR2: MNHEY, SMNVEV (reference sequence). CDR3 coding DNA: TGTGCCAGCAGTCACCGGGGAACCAGCACAGATACGCAGTATTTT. Translation gives CASSHRGTSTDTQYF.

The V and J genes are TRBV21-1 and TRBJ1-2; the table's D gene call, TRBD1, was not cross checked with the DNA. TRBV21-1 is a pseudogene segment. This CDR3 has 18 amino acids. For the CDR3, the DNA is TGTGCCAGCATGGTGGCAGGGGCCGTACTGCGAGCTAACTATGGCTACACCTTC. Protein: CASMVAGAVLRANYGYTF.

The V gene is TRBV4-1, the J gene TRBJ2-1; the match to TRBD2 covers 13 bases. From germline, CDR1 is MGHRA and CDR2 YSYEKL. The V segment lost 0 bases and the J segment 5 bases; nucleotides outside the gene matches: 7. This CDR3 is 18 amino acids long. CDR3 loop: CASSQELAGGHWHNEQFF. The CDR3 DNA sequence: TGCGCCAGCAGCCAAGAACTAGCGGGGGGGCATTGGCACAATGAGCAGTTCTTC.

J is TRBJ1-5 and V is TRBV7-2; maybe TRBD1 (5 bases). The CDR3 totals 15 residues. Trimming pared 3 bases from V and 6 bases from J, leaving 15 bases between. In germline, CDR1 is SGHTA, CDR2 FQGNSA. The CDR3 DNA reads TGTGCCAGCAGCTTTTATGCGGGGGGAACTCAGCCCCAGCATTTT. Its translation: CASSFYAGGTQPQHF.

This sequence joins TRBV5-4 and TRBJ2-1, with TRBD2 as a possible D gene (6 bases). From germline, CDR1 is SGHNT and CDR2 YYREEE (reference sequence). The V end lost 2 bases, the J end lost 8 bases, and 11 bases lay between the germline ends. The CDR3 totals 13 residues. DNA for the CDR3: TGTGCCAGCAGCTTACTAGGGGAGGATGAGCAGTTCTTC. Its translation is CASSLLGEDEQFF.

The V and J genes are TRBV19 and TRBJ2-3; TRBD2 aligns across 7 bases. The germline V gene encodes CDR1 LNHDA and CDR2 SQIVND (reference sequence). The V segment lost 4 bases and the J segment 4 bases; nucleotides outside the gene matches: 14. This CDR3 is 17 amino acids long. CDR3 sequence reads: CASSNNFGGGRADTQYF. The DNA of the CDR3 is TGTGCCAGTAGTAACAACTTCGGGGGAGGGAGGGCAGATACGCAGTATTTT.

The chain is built from TRBV19 and TRBJ2-1; 7 bases agree with TRBD2. The ends lost 0 bases at V and 2 bases at J; junction bases unmatched: 4. The CDR3 runs 16 residues. From germline, CDR1 is LNHDA and CDR2 SQIVND (reference sequence). This CDR3 is CASSIDRRGAYNEQFF. CDR3 nucleotide sequence: TGTGCCAGTAGTATAGATCGACGGGGGGCCTACAATGAGCAGTTCTTC.

The J gene is TRBJ1-1, the V gene TRBV6-6; D perhaps matches TRBD1 (6 bases). CDR1 is MNHNY and CDR2 is SVGAGI in the germline V gene (reference sequence). V was trimmed by 6 bases and J by 5 bases, leaving 7 bases between them. The CDR3 extends over 11 amino acids. DNA for the CDR3: TGTGCCAGCAGCACAGGGACTGAAGCTTTCTTT. This translates into CASSTGTEAFF.

V gene TRBV15 combines with J gene TRBJ1-1, with D possibly being TRBD1 (5 bases). The CDR3 consists of 15 residues. V lost 8 bases to trimming and J lost 1 base, with 17 bases between them. Germline loops: CDR1 LNHNV, CDR2 YYDKDF (reference sequence). For the CDR3, the DNA is TGTGCCACCGAACTTCCAGGACACCCGAACACTGAAGCTTTCTTT. It codes for CATELPGHPNTEAFF.

This rearrangement joins TRBV7-6 to TRBJ1-1; D uncertain. Trimming cost V 5 bases and J 10 bases, with 11 bases left between them. The CDR3 totals 11 residues. CDR1 and CDR2 from the germline V gene are SGHVS and FNYEAQ. Here the CDR3 reads CASSIKERAFF. CDR3 coding DNA: TGTGCCAGCAGCATTAAGGAGAGAGCTTTCTTT.